This TCR beta chain was sequenced for a study of blood T cell repertoires in COVID-19. This table comes from immunoSEQ multiplex PCR, and its TCRdb copy is limited to in-frame clones, with some not included. Among 250,000 to 350,000 clones listed, 85% were seen once. Germline CDR1 and CDR2: MNHNS and SASEGT. Trimming stripped 3 bases from V and 2 bases from J, with 8 bases between. The CDR3 consists of 14 residues. The genes are TRBV6-1 and TRBJ1-5, with TRBD1 as a possible D gene (6 bases). The sample was PBMCs or T cells enriched from blood (not recorded which). The clonotype originates from a woman in her forties or fifties who had recovered from COVID-19. CDR3 sequence: CASSDRGRNQPQHF. The CDR3 DNA reads as TGTGCCAGCAGTGACAGGGGACGCAATCAGCCCCAGCATTTT.